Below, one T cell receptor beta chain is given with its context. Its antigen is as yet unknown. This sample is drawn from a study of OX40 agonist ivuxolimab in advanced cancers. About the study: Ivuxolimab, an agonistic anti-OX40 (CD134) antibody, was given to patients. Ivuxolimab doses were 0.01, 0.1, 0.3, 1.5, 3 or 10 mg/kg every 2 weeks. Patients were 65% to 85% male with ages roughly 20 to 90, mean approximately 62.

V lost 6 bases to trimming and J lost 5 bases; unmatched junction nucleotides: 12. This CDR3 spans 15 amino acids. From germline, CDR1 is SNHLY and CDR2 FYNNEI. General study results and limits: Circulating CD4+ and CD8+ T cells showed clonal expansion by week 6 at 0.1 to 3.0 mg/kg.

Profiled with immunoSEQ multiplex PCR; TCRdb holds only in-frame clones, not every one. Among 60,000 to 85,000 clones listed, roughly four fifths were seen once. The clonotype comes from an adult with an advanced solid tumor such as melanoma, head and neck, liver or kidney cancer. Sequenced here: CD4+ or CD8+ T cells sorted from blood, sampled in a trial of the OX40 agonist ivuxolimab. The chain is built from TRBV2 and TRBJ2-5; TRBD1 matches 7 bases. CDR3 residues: CASSAGTEFRETQYF. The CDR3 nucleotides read TGTGCCAGCAGCGCCGGGACAGAGTTTCGGGAGACCCAGTACTTC.